Each of the 8 T cell receptor beta chains below was sequenced from the same sample in a study of shared clonotypes between healthy human individuals (dated by TCRdb to about 2020). The method behind the library was the immunoSEQ multiplex PCR assay. TCRdb took over this immuneACCESS table, retaining in-frame rearrangements with V and J assigned. Such tables are incomplete; in checked studies, under half of the missing clones stem from an unresolved V gene, and the remainder is unexplained. The table for this sample lists more than 1,200,000 clones; approximately 98.5% of them were counted only once. Of the sample, approximately 0.4% is held by the ten largest clones. Specimen: naive CD4+ T cells sorted from blood. Reading the label with the study, this specimen's cell subset or site is: CD45RA+ positively selected. Every receptor here comes from a man aged 30 to 39 in good health.

The chain carries TRBV29-1 and TRBJ2-3; tentatively, D is TRBD2 (6 bases). Germline CDR1 reads SQVTM; CDR2 reads ANQGSEA. The V end was cut by 2 bases, the J end by 0 bases, with 12 bases between. There are 15 residues in the CDR3. The CDR3 region has the DNA TGCAGCGTTGAAACGGGGGTACTTAGCACAGATACGCAGTATTTT. This encodes CSVETGVLSTDTQYF.

The V call is TRBV5-6, the J call TRBJ2-7, with D hard to call. Deletions cut 4 bases from V and 0 bases from J, with 11 bases between. Germline loops: CDR1 SGHDT, CDR2 YYEEEE. The CDR3 length is 14 residues. DNA for the CDR3: TGTGCCAGCAGCCCTTCGGTCCTCTCCTACGAGCAGTACTTC. It yields the protein CASSPSVLSYEQYF.

This clone was observed once. The CDR3 region is CVTGVGYEQYF. Here the CDR3 DNA reads TGTGTCACAGGGGTGGGGTACGAGCAGTACTTC. The V call is TRBV2, the J call TRBJ2-7; 7 positions agree with TRBD1. The CDR3 extends over 11 amino acids. Germline CDR1 SNHLY, CDR2 FYNNEI.

The genes are TRBV5-4 and TRBJ1-4; D is undetermined. Trimming left V 4 bases short and J 4 bases short, with 14 bases between. CDR3 length: 15 amino acids. Germline CDR1 reads SGHNT; CDR2 reads YYREEE (reference sequence). The CDR3 DNA sequence: TGTGCCAGCAGCCCCGGGCCAAAGCGTAATGAAAAACTGTTTTTT. This gives the protein CASSPGPKRNEKLFF.

The genes are TRBV27 and TRBJ1-1; D unclear. Germline V CDR1 and CDR2: MNHEY, SMNVEV (reference sequence). V lost 10 bases and J 1 base, leaving 16 bases between the germline ends. The CDR3 length is 14 residues. The CDR3 coding sequence is TGTGCCACCCGACCGGCCCAACCGAACACTGAAGCTTTCTTT. Protein sequence: CATRPAQPNTEAFF.

The chain combines TRBV5-4 with TRBJ2-5; D is possibly TRBD1 (6 bases). The CDR3 is 14 residues long. CDR1 and CDR2 from the germline V gene are SGHNT and YYREEE (reference sequence). Trimming left V 0 bases short and J 3 bases short, with 9 bases between. The CDR3 reads CASSLGQEKETQYF. The DNA of the CDR3 is TGTGCCAGCAGCTTGGGACAGGAGAAAGAGACCCAGTACTTC.

The chain joins TRBV5-1 to TRBJ2-7; D unclear. V gave up 4 bases and J gave up 3 bases, with 8 bases separating them. CDR1 and CDR2 from the germline V gene are SGHRS and YFSETQ. The CDR3 runs to 12 residues. The CDR3 sequence: CASSVNSYEQYF. The CDR3 nucleotides read TGCGCCAGCAGCGTCAACAGCTACGAGCAGTACTTC.

This clone was counted once. V and J are TRBV4-3 and TRBJ1-2, with 10 nucleotides matching TRBD1. The CDR3 loop spans 15 amino acids. The V gene end was trimmed by 6 bases and the J gene end by 8 bases; junction bases not matched to a gene: 12. Germline V CDR1 and CDR2: LGHNA, YSLEER. The CDR3 reads CASRPTPGQGYGYTF. CDR3 coding DNA: TGCGCCAGCAGGCCCACCCCGGGACAGGGGTACGGCTACACCTTC.